This TCR beta chain was found in a study of T cells in Graves' hyperthyroidism and ophthalmopathy. From RNA transcripts, TCR beta CDR3 regions were amplified. In the first-round RT-PCR of the TCR CDR3, the HTBI primer set was used. MiXCR, applied by TCRdb to the multiplex PCR reads, yields one record per CDR3 protein. This table has fewer than 750,000 distinct CDR3 sequences, 46% appearing once. The CDR3 has 14 residues. CDR1 is SGHAT and CDR2 is FQNNGV in the germline V gene. V was clipped by 7 bases and J by 5 bases, with 18 bases between them. V usage is TRBV11-2 and J usage is TRBJ2-7; D is perhaps TRBD1 (6 bases). The receptor comes from a young woman with Graves' hyperthyroidism. The source material was peripheral blood or thyroid tissue (not recorded which). The CDR3 loop is CASKPDRTGHEQYF. The CDR3 coding sequence is TGTGCCAGCAAACCCGACAGGACCGGCCACGAGCAGTACTTC.